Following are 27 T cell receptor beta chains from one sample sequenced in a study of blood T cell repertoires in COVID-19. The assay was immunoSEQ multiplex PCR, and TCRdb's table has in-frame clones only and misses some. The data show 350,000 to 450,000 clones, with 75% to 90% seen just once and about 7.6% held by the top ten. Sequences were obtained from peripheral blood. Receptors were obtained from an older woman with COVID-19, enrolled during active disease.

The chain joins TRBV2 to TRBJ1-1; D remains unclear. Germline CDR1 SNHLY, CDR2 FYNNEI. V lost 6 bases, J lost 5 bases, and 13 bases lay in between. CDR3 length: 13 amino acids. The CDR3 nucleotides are TGTGCCAGCAGGACAACTCTTAAGACTGAAGCTTTCTTT. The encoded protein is CASRTTLKTEAFF. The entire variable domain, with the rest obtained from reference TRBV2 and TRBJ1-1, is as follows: EPEVTQTPSHQVTQMGQEVILRCVPISNHLYFYWYRQILGQKVEFLVSFYNNEISEKSEIFDDQFSVERPDGSNFTLKIRSTKLEDSAMYFCASRTTLKTEAFFGQGTRLTVV.

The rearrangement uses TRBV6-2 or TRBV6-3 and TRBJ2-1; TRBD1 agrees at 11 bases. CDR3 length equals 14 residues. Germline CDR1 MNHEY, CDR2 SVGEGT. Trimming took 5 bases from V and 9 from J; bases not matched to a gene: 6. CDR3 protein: CASSGGQGVGEQFF. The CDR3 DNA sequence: TGTGCCAGCAGTGGGGGACAGGGGGTGGGTGAGCAGTTCTTC.

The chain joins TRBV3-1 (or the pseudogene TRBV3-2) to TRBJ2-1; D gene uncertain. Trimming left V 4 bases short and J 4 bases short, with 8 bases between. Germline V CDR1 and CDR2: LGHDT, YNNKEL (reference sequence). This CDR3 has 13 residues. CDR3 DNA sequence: TGTGCCAGCAGCCCCTACTCGTACAATGAGCAGTTCTTC. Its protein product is CASSPYSYNEQFF.

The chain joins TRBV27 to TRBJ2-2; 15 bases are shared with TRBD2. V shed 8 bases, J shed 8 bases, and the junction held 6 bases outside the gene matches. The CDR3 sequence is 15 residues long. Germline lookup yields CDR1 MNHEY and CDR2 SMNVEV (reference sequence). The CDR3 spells CASLGTSGGLGELFF. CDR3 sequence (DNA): TGTGCCAGCCTTGGGACTAGCGGGGGGTTGGGGGAGCTGTTTTTT.

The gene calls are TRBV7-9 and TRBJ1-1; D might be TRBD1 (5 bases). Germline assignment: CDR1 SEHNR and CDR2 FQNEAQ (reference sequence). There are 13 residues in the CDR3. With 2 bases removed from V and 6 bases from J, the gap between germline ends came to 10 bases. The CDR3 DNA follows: TGTGCCAGCAGCTTATCAGGGAGGGCTGAAGCTTTCTTT. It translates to CASSLSGRAEAFF.

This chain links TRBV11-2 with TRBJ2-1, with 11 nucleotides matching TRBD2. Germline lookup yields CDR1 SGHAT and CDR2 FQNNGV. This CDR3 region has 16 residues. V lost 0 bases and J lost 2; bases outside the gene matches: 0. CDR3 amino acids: CASSLDSGGAYNEQFF. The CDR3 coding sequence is TGTGCCAGCAGCTTAGATAGCGGGGGGGCCTACAATGAGCAGTTCTTC.

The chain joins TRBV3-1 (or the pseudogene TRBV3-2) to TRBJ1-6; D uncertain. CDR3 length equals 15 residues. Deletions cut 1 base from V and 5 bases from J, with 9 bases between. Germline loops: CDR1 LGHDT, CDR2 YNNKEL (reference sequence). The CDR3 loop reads CASSQGVAHNSPLHF. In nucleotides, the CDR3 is TGTGCCAGCAGCCAAGGAGTCGCCCATAATTCACCCCTCCACTTT.

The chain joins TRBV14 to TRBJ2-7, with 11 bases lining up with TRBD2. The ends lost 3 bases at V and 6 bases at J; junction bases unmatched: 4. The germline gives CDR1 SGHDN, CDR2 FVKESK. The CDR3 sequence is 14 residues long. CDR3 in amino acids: CASSHSGGGLEQYF. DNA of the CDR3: TGTGCCAGCAGCCATAGCGGGGGGGGTCTCGAGCAGTACTTC.

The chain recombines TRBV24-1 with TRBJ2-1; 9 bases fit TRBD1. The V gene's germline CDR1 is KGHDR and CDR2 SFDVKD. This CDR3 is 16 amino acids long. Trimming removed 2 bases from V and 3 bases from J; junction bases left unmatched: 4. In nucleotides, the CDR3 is TGTGCCACCAGTGATTCGGACAGGGGAGGCTACAATGAGCAGTTCTTC. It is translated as CATSDSDRGGYNEQFF.

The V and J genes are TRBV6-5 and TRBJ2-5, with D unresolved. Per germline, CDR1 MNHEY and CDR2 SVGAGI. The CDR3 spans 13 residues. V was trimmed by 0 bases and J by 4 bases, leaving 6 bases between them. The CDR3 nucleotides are TGTGCCAGCAGTTACTCTTCAGGAGAGACCCAGTACTTC. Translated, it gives CASSYSSGETQYF.

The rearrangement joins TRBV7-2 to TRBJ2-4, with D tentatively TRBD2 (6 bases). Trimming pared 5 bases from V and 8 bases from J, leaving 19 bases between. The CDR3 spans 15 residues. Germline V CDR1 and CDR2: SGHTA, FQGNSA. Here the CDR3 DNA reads TGTGCCAGCAGCCCACAGACTAGTCTACGGGACATTCAGTACTTC. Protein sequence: CASSPQTSLRDIQYF. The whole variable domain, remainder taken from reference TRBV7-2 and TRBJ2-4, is GAGVSQSPSNKVTEKGKDVELRCDPISGHTALYWYRQSLGQGLEFLIYFQGNSAPDKSGLPSDRFSAERTGGSVSTLTIQRTQQEDSAVYLCASSPQTSLRDIQYFGAGTRLSVL.

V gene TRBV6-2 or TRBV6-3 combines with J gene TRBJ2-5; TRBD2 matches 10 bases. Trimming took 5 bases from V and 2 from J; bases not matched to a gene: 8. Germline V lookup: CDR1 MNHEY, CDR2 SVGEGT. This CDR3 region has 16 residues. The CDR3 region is CASSARAGGQQETQYF. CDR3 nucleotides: TGTGCCAGCAGTGCCCGAGCGGGGGGGCAGCAAGAGACCCAGTACTTC.

CDR3 residues: CASSEQGSGNTIYF. The CDR3 DNA reads as TGTGCCAGCAGCGAGCAGGGCTCTGGAAACACCATATATTTT. The chain is built from TRBV9 and TRBJ1-3; possible D gene TRBD1, 5 bases. V dropped 3 bases and J dropped 0 bases, with 7 bases sitting between them. CDR3 size: 14 residues. From germline, CDR1 is SGDLS and CDR2 YYNGEE.

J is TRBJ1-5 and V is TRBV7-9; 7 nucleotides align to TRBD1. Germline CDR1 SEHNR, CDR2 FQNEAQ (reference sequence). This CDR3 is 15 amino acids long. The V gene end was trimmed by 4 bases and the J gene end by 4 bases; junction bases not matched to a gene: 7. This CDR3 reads CASSSRDSENQPQHF. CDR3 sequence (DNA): TGTGCCAGCAGCTCCCGGGACAGTGAGAATCAGCCCCAGCATTTT.

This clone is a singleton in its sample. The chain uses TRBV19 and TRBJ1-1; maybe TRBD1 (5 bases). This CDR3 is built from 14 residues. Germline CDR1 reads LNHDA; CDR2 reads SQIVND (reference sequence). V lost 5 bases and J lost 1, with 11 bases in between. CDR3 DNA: TGTGCCAGTAGTCTCAACGGACAGAACACTGAAGCTTTCTTT. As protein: CASSLNGQNTEAFF.

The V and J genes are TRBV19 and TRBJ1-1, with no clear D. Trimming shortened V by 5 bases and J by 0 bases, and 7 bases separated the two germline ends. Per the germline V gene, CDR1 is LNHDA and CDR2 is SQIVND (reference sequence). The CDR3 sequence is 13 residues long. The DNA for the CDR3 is TGTGCCAGTAGTGGAGATTTGAACACTGAAGCTTTCTTT. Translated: CASSGDLNTEAFF.

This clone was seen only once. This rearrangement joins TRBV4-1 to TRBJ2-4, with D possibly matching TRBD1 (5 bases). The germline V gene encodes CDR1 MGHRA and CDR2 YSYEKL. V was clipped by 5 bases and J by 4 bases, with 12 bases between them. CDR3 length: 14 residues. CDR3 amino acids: CASSIDSFKNIQYF. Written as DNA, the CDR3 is TGCGCCAGCAGCATCGACAGTTTTAAAAACATTCAGTACTTC.

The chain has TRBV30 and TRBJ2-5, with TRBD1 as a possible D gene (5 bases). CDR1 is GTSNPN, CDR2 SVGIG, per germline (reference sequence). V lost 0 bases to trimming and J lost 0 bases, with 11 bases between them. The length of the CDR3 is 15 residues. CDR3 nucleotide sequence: TGTGCCTGGAGTGTAAAGGGGCAGTACCAAGAGACCCAGTACTTC. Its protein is CAWSVKGQYQETQYF.

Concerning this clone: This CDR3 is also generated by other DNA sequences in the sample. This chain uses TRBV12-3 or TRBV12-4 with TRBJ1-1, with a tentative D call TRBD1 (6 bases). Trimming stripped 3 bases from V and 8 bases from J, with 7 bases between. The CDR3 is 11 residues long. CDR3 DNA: TGTGCCAGCAGTTTCGGGACAGAAGCTTTCTTT. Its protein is CASSFGTEAFF.

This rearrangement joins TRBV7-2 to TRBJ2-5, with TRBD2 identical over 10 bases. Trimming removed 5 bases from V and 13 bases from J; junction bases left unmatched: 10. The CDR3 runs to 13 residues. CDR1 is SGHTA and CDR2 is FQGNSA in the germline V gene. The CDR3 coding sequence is TGTGCCAGCAGCAACATAGCGGGGGGCCCGCGGTACTTC. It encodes CASSNIAGGPRYF.

CDR3 bases: TGTGCCAGCAGCGTAGCTGTAAGGGGGAACACAGATACGCAGTATTTT. It codes for CASSVAVRGNTDTQYF. V usage is TRBV9 and J usage is TRBJ2-3; D is perhaps TRBD1 (6 bases). Germline CDR1 reads SGDLS; CDR2 reads YYNGEE. This CDR3 is built from 16 residues. Trimming left V 0 bases short and J 2 bases short, with 13 bases between.

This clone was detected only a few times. CDR3 region: CASSALTGTGFESPLHF. The CDR3 DNA sequence: TGCGCCAGCAGCGCACTGACAGGGACAGGGTTTGAATCACCCCTCCACTTT. V and J are TRBV5-1 and TRBJ1-6; 9 nucleotides align to TRBD1. CDR3 length: 17 amino acids. Germline loops: CDR1 SGHRS, CDR2 YFSETQ. J was trimmed by 10 bases and V by 4 bases; bases with no gene match: 15.

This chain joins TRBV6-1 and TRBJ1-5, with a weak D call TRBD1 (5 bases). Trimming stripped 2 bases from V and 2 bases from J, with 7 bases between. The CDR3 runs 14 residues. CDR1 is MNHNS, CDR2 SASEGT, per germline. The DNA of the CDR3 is TGTGCCAGCAGTGAATTGACAGGCAATCAGCCCCAGCATTTT. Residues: CASSELTGNQPQHF.

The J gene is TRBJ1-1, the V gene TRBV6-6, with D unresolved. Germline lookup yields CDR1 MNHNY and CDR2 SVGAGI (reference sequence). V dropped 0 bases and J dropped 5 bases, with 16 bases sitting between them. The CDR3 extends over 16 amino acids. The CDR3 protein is CASSYSGVTVKTEAFF. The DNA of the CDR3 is TGTGCCAGCAGTTACTCTGGCGTCACAGTAAAAACTGAAGCTTTCTTT.

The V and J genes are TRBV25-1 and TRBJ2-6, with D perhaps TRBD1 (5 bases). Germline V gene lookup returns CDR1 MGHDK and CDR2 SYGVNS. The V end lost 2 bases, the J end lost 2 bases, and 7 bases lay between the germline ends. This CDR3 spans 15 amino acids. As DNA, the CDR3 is TGTGCCAGCAGTGAACAGGGCCCTGGGGCCAACGTCCTGACTTTC. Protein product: CASSEQGPGANVLTF.

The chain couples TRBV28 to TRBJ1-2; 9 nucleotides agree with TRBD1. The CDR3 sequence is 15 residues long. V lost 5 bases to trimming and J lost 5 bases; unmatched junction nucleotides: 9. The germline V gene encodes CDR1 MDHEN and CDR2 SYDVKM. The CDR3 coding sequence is TGTGCCAGCAGTCCTCCGGGACAGGGAGGGTATGGCTACACCTTC. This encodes CASSPPGQGGYGYTF.

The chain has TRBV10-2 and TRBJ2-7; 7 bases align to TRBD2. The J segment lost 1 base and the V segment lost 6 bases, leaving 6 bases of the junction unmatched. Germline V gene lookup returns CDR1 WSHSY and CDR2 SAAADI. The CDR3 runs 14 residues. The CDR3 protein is CASSLSGDSYEQYF. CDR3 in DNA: TGCGCCAGCAGCCTAAGCGGGGATTCCTACGAGCAGTACTTC.